The 20 T cell receptor beta chains in this list originate from one sample, sequenced in a study of beta chain features in type 1 diabetes. The study's findings and limits: Type 1 diabetes patients had moderately but significantly shorter TCRB CDR3s in all four CD4+ subsets.

These receptors are not linked to any known antigen. Isolated RNA was reverse transcribed in full, so expressed TCRB transcripts were sequenced. Using immunoSEQ multiplex PCR, the repertoire was profiled, and TCRdb retains in-frame clones only, with some absent. The repertoire includes around 690,000 clones, roughly 12% of them detected once, and around 0.12% sits in the top ten. Source material: naive CD4+ T cells from blood. All receptors come from a man aged 30-40 years with type 1 diabetes.

V is TRBV18 and J is TRBJ2-7, with D unresolved. With 0 bases removed from V and 2 bases from J, the gap between germline ends came to 8 bases. The CDR3 loop spans 14 amino acids. Germline V gives CDR1 KGHSH, CDR2 LQKENI. The CDR3 loop is CASSPPGYPYEQYF. The DNA of the CDR3 is TGTGCCAGCTCACCACCAGGGTACCCCTACGAGCAGTACTTC.

The chain is built from TRBV25-1 and TRBJ1-2; D gene unclear. The ends were cut back, 4 bases at V and 2 bases at J, with 8 bases in the middle. This CDR3 has 13 residues. Germline values: CDR1 MGHDK, CDR2 SYGVNS. The CDR3 is CASSVTRNYGYTF. For the CDR3, the DNA is TGTGCCAGCAGTGTAACGCGAAACTATGGCTACACCTTC.

The rearrangement joins TRBV9 to TRBJ2-5; no reliable D call. The V end lost 3 bases, the J end lost 2 bases, and 11 bases lay between the germline ends. There are 14 residues in the CDR3. Per germline, CDR1 SGDLS and CDR2 YYNGEE. CDR3 amino acids: CASSAGSAQETQYF. DNA for the CDR3: TGTGCCAGCAGCGCCGGATCGGCACAAGAGACCCAGTACTTC.

To note about this clone: Other nucleotide sequences in the sample specify the same CDR3. The CDR3 loop reads CASSQDRRQPQHF. The CDR3 DNA reads TGCGCCAGCAGCCAAGATCGGCGGCAGCCCCAGCATTTT. The rearrangement uses TRBV4-3 and TRBJ1-5; D not certain. V was cut by 0 bases and J by 7 bases, with 7 bases left in between. Per the germline V gene, CDR1 is LGHNA and CDR2 is YSLEER. The CDR3 is made up of 13 amino acids.

This chain uses TRBV5-1 with TRBJ2-2; 7 nucleotides agree with TRBD2. The CDR3 spans 18 residues. Germline V lookup: CDR1 SGHRS, CDR2 YFSETQ. The ends lost 0 bases at V and 0 bases at J; junction bases unmatched: 8. The CDR3 DNA reads as TGCGCCAGCAGCTTGGGGTATCTAGCGGCTCCGAACACCGGGGAGCTGTTTTTT. Translating it yields CASSLGYLAAPNTGELFF.

The chain is built from TRBV5-1 and TRBJ2-6; D is unclear. V lost 8 bases to trimming and J lost 0 bases, with 9 bases between them. Germline-derived CDR1 and CDR2 are SGHRS and YFSETQ. This CDR3 comprises 14 residues. CDR3 region: CASQPVSGANVLTF. Written as DNA, the CDR3 is TGCGCCAGTCAACCGGTCTCTGGGGCCAACGTCCTGACTTTC.

On this clone itself: The sample has other DNA sequences that encode this CDR3 too. The chain couples TRBV7-2 to TRBJ2-5; perhaps TRBD2 as D (7 bases). The germline V gene encodes CDR1 SGHTA and CDR2 FQGNSA. The CDR3 extends over 14 amino acids. V was clipped by 3 bases and J by 4 bases, with 12 bases between them. As DNA, the CDR3 is TGTGCCAGCAGCTTGGTGGGGGGGCCAGAGACCCAGTACTTC. Encoded protein: CASSLVGGPETQYF.

The V call is TRBV5-1, the J call TRBJ2-5; TRBD2 aligns across 8 bases. CDR1 is SGHRS, CDR2 YFSETQ, per germline. This CDR3 has 15 amino acids. V gave up 0 bases and J gave up 5 bases; unmatched junction bases: 6. CDR3 in DNA: TGCGCCAGCAGCTTGGCCAGCGGGGGACGGGAGACCCAGTACTTC. Translation: CASSLASGGRETQYF.

This clone turned up a few times. The chain joins TRBV30 to TRBJ2-1; TRBD1 is a possible D gene (5 bases). Germline V gene sequence: CDR1 GTSNPN, CDR2 SVGIG (reference sequence). Trimming left V 2 bases short and J 9 bases short, with 8 bases between. CDR3 length: 11 residues. The CDR3 DNA sequence: TGTGCCTGGAGTCGACAGACTGAGCAGTTCTTC. Its protein product is CAWSRQTEQFF.

As regards this clone: This same CDR3 is encoded by further DNA sequences in the sample. The chain couples TRBV7-2 to TRBJ2-5; no firm D call. Looked up from germline, CDR1 is SGHTA and CDR2 is FQGNSA. The V end was cut by 2 bases, the J end by 0 bases, with 7 bases between. This CDR3 contains 14 residues. In DNA form, the CDR3 reads TGTGCCAGCAGCTTACAAGGGAACCAAGAGACCCAGTACTTC. Amino acid sequence: CASSLQGNQETQYF. Drawing the rest from reference TRBV7-2 and TRBJ2-5, the complete variable domain is GAGVSQSPSNKVTEKGKDVELRCDPISGHTALYWYRQSLGQGLEFLIYFQGNSAPDKSGLPSDRFSAERTGGSVSTLTIQRTQQEDSAVYLCASSLQGNQETQYFGPGTRLLVL.

This chain uses TRBV5-1 with TRBJ1-2; D possibly corresponds to TRBD1 (6 bases). The CDR3 runs 12 residues. In germline, CDR1 is SGHRS, CDR2 YFSETQ. The ends were cut back, 3 bases at V and 8 bases at J, with 11 bases in the middle. As DNA, the CDR3 is TGCGCCAGCAGCTCACAGGGCTTGGGCTACACCTTC. Residues: CASSSQGLGYTF.

The rearrangement links TRBV28 to TRBJ1-5; 9 nucleotides agree with TRBD1. Germline assignment: CDR1 MDHEN and CDR2 SYDVKM. This CDR3 region has 17 residues. The trim removed 4 bases at V and 2 bases at J, leaving 9 bases unmatched. Here the CDR3 DNA reads TGTGCCAGCAGTTCCCCGACAGGGGGTGTCCGCAATCAGCCCCAGCATTTT. Translating it yields CASSSPTGGVRNQPQHF.

This clone was counted only a few times. The chain links TRBV5-6 to TRBJ2-3; no clear D gene. This CDR3 has 15 amino acids. CDR1 is SGHDT and CDR2 is YYEEEE in the germline V gene. Trimming removed 0 bases from V and 6 bases from J, with 14 bases in between. This CDR3 reads CASSLEIHPGDTQYF. The DNA for the CDR3 is TGTGCCAGCAGCTTGGAGATCCATCCGGGCGATACGCAGTATTTT.

The rearrangement uses TRBV18 and TRBJ1-5; 8 nucleotides match TRBD1. With 3 bases clipped from V and 4 bases from J, the junction kept 5 bases outside the gene matches. Germline V gives CDR1 KGHSH, CDR2 LQKENI. The CDR3 runs 15 residues. For the CDR3, the DNA is TGTGCCAGCTCACCCGGACAGGGATTAAATCAGCCCCAGCATTTT. Residues: CASSPGQGLNQPQHF.

This clone was seen only a few times. This CDR3 is CAISRGGRYDTQYF. DNA for the CDR3: TGTGCCATCAGCCGGGGAGGGCGTTATGATACGCAGTATTTT. V and J are TRBV10-3 and TRBJ2-3, with 7 bases aligning to TRBD2. Germline values: CDR1 ENHRY, CDR2 SYGVKD. Trimming took 6 bases from V and 6 from J; bases not matched to a gene: 9. The CDR3 has 14 amino acids.

The table lists this clone with a few counts. The chain links TRBV5-4 to TRBJ2-7; 8 bases are shared with TRBD2. The CDR3 contains 14 residues. The V and J ends lost 5 bases and 3 bases, in that order; junction bases with no gene match: 7. Germline V gene sequence: CDR1 SGHNT, CDR2 YYREEE (reference sequence). The CDR3 DNA follows: TGTGCCAGCAGGAATCAGCGGGGGAACTACGAGCAGTACTTC. Protein sequence: CASRNQRGNYEQYF.

The chain links TRBV21-1 to TRBJ2-7; the tabulated D call, TRBD2, remains unverified against the DNA. TRBV21-1 is a pseudogene. The CDR3 has 18 residues. CDR3 bases: TGTGCCAGCAGCAAAGCGCCCCCACTAGCGGGGGGGCCCTACGAGCAGTACTTC. Residues: CASSKAPPLAGGPYEQYF.

This clone was detected a few times. The rearrangement uses TRBV6-5 and TRBJ2-3; no clear D. V lost 7 bases and J lost 4, with 6 bases in between. This CDR3 is built from 11 residues. Looked up from germline, CDR1 is MNHEY and CDR2 is SVGAGI. CDR3 DNA: TGTGCCAGCATAGGCTCAGATACGCAGTATTTT. Translating it yields CASIGSDTQYF.

This clone has only a few counts. This sequence joins TRBV7-6 and TRBJ2-2; D might be TRBD2 (7 bases). CDR3 length: 17 amino acids. Germline V gene lookup returns CDR1 SGHVS and CDR2 FNYEAQ. V was clipped by 9 bases and J by 3 bases, with 23 bases between them. The CDR3 is CASGGGATLGDTGELFF. The CDR3, as DNA: TGTGCCAGTGGCGGGGGCGCTACCCTCGGTGACACCGGGGAGCTGTTTTTT.

The chain combines TRBV25-1 with TRBJ1-1; D gene ambiguous. Per the germline V gene, CDR1 is MGHDK and CDR2 is SYGVNS. The CDR3 spans 13 residues. V lost 7 bases and J 1 base, leaving 10 bases between the germline ends. The CDR3 spells CASIAAGNTEAFF. In nucleotides, the CDR3 is TGTGCCAGCATCGCGGCGGGGAACACTGAAGCTTTCTTT. Using reference TRBV25-1 and TRBJ1-1 for the parts outside the CDR3, the full variable domain is EADIYQTPRYLVIGTGKKITLECSQTMGHDKMYWYQQDPGMELHLIHYSYGVNSTEKGDLSSESTVSRIRTEHFPLTLESARPSHTSQYLCASIAAGNTEAFFGQGTRLTVV.